The sequence of this T cell receptor (beta chain) was determined in a study of T cell responses to AZD1222 COVID-19 vaccine. General study points: Unmutated variant regions are reportedly the target of nearly half of TCRs that are spike-specific. Spike-specific TCRs gained breadth and depth after people received two AZD1222 doses. Donors skewed white British and female; clonal diversity was possibly underestimated.

The repertoire was sequenced with immunoSEQ multiplex PCR; TCRdb's copy has only in-frame clones and lacks some. The profile shows about 210,000 clones, around 94% of them singletons. On this clone itself: Its target is not known.

This TCR came from an adult who received the MenACWY meningococcal vaccine as a control. The source was peripheral blood, collected 28 days after the second dose of the MenACWY control vaccine.

The CDR3 bases are TGTGCCAGCAGTCCAGACAGGGGCGGAAACACCATATATTTT. This sequence encodes CASSPDRGGNTIYF. The V and J genes are TRBV28 and TRBJ1-3, with 8 nucleotides matching TRBD1. Looked up from germline, CDR1 is MDHEN and CDR2 is SYDVKM. V trimming: 5 bases; J trimming: 4 bases; junction bases outside the gene matches: 4. The CDR3 spans 14 residues. The whole variable domain, remainder taken from reference TRBV28 and TRBJ1-3, is DVKVTQSSRYLVKRTGEKVFLECVQDMDHENMFWYRQDPGLGLRLIYFSYDVKMKEKGDIPEGYSVSREKKERFSLILESASTNQTSMYLCASSPDRGGNTIYFGEGSWLTVV.